A selection of T cell receptor beta chains follows, all from one sample in a study of CD8 T cells in Susac syndrome. Each CDR3 protein is one row after TCRdb ran MiXCR on the immunoSEQ multiplex PCR reads. Here the sample spans approximately 110,000 distinct CDR3 sequences, around 94% being singletons. The sample comprised CD4+ T cells from PBMCs. The receptors shown here come from a human donor in good health. Each CDR3 is given with its conserved first and last residue. The D gene is left open where the match is weak. Clone size is not always given. Where it is, it says once, few, many or a class for expanded clones.

>TRBV30|NA|TRBJ1-1|TRBD1
CAWSRQGGTEAFF
TGTGCCTGGTCCCGACAGGGGGGCACTGAAGCTTTCTTT
>TRBV4-1|NA|TRBJ2-2|TRBD2
CASSQTSGRTGELFF
TGCGCCAGCAGCCAAACTAGCGGGAGAACCGGGGAGCTGTTTTTT
>TRBV28|NA|TRBJ1-1|TRBD1
CASKRGRQARGTEAFF
TGTGCCAGCAAAAGAGGAAGACAGGCCAGGGGGACTGAAGCTTTCTTT
>TRBV20-1|NA|TRBJ2-3|TRBD2
CSATRLAGPLQVPTDTQYF
TGCAGTGCCACTAGACTAGCGGGGCCACTCCAGGTCCCCACAGATACGCAGTATTTT
>TRBV7-2|NA|TRBJ1-3|NA
CASSFSDSSGNTIYF
TGTGCCAGCAGCTTCTCCGACAGCTCTGGAAACACCATATATTTT
>TRBV20-1|NA|TRBJ1-2|NA
CSADSGRANYGYTF
TGCAGTGCCGACAGTGGCAGAGCTAACTATGGCTACACCTTC
>TRBV5-1|NA|TRBJ2-7|TRBD1
CASSADRGSYEQYF
TGCGCCAGCAGCGCGGACAGGGGGTCCTACGAGCAGTACTTC
>TRBV6-6|NA|TRBJ2-3|NA
CASSYSGRGSTDTQYF
TGTGCCAGCAGTTACAGCGGCCGCGGAAGCACAGATACGCAGTATTTT
>TRBV15|NA|TRBJ1-5|NA
CATSGERDRNQPQHF
TGTGCCACCAGTGGGGAACGCGATAGAAATCAGCCCCAGCATTTT
>TRBV6-1|NA|TRBJ2-7|TRBD1
CASSERTGAYEQYF
TGTGCCAGCAGTGAAAGGACAGGGGCCTACGAGCAGTACTTC
>TRBV7-2|NA|TRBJ2-2|NA
CASSSIQQGTGELFF
TGTGCCAGCAGCTCAATACAACAGGGTACCGGGGAGCTGTTTTTT
>TRBV20-1|NA|TRBJ2-3|NA
CSAKNPGTDTQYF
TGCAGTGCGAAGAACCCCGGGACAGATACGCAGTATTTT
>TRBV12-3/TRBV12-4|once|TRBJ2-3|TRBD2
CASSFAGGEADTQYF
TGTGCCAGCAGTTTCGCGGGAGGCGAAGCAGATACGCAGTATTTT
>TRBV7-2|NA|TRBJ2-2|TRBD1
CASSPRGPDTGELFF
TGTGCCAGCAGCCCAAGGGGGCCCGACACCGGGGAGCTGTTTTTT
>TRBV27|NA|TRBJ1-2|TRBD1
CASSSSDRAYGYTF
TGTGCCAGCAGTTCGTCGGACAGGGCCTATGGCTACACCTTC
>TRBV7-9|NA|TRBJ2-2|NA
CASSLARTIATGELFF
TGTGCCAGCAGCTTAGCGCGAACGATAGCCACCGGGGAGCTGTTTTTT
>TRBV7-2|NA|TRBJ1-1|NA
CASSSFRGGSTEAFF
TGTGCCAGCAGCTCCTTCAGGGGAGGGAGCACTGAAGCTTTCTTT
>TRBV5-1|NA|TRBJ1-1|NA
CASSPGQGNTEAFF
TGTGCCAGCAGTCCCGGGCAGGGGAACACTGAAGCTTTCTTT
>TRBV5-6|NA|TRBJ2-7|NA
CASSRVGTSYEQYF
TGTGCCAGCAGCCGGGTCGGGACTTCCTACGAGCAGTACTTC
>TRBV20-1|NA|TRBJ2-1|NA
CSAQDATRGQF
TGCAGTGCCCAAGACGCCACTCGGGGCCAGTTC
>TRBV29-1|NA|TRBJ1-1|TRBD1
CSVLRTGGAVTEAFF
TGCAGCGTCTTACGGACAGGGGGCGCGGTCACTGAAGCTTTCTTT
>TRBV4-3|NA|TRBJ2-2|TRBD2
CASSQDPSGRASGELFF
TGCGCCAGCAGCCAAGATCCTAGCGGGAGGGCCTCCGGGGAGCTGTTTTTT
>TRBV12-3/TRBV12-4|once|TRBJ2-4|NA
CASGPSRQIQYF
TGTGCCAGCGGTCCTAGCCGTCAAATTCAGTACTTC
>TRBV11-2|NA|TRBJ2-2|TRBD2
CASSPRLAGNTGELFF
TGTGCCAGCAGCCCCCGACTAGCGGGTAACACCGGGGAGCTGTTTTTT
>TRBV7-9|NA|TRBJ2-3|TRBD2
CAFTGRSSGSPLLTDTQYF
TGTGCCTTCACGGGAAGGAGTAGCGGGAGCCCCCTTCTCACAGATACGCAGTATTTT
>TRBV20-1|NA|TRBJ2-3|TRBD2
CSAIRLAGVTDTQYF
TGCAGTGCTATCCGACTAGCGGGAGTCACAGATACGCAGTATTTT
>TRBV6-1|NA|TRBJ2-2|NA
CASSLNRWERGTGELFF
TGTGCCAGCAGCTTGAATAGGTGGGAGCGTGGTACCGGGGAGCTGTTTTTT
>TRBV7-9|NA|TRBJ2-6|NA
CASSTGTGANVLTF
TGTGCCAGCAGTACAGGGACCGGGGCCAACGTCCTGACTTTC
>TRBV11-3|NA|TRBJ2-3|TRBD1
CASSQTGATTGTQYF
TGTGCCAGCAGCCAAACAGGGGCGACCACCGGTACGCAGTATTTT
>TRBV2|NA|TRBJ2-2|NA
CASSVRGTRELFF
TGTGCCAGCAGTGTCCGGGGCACCCGGGAGCTGTTTTTT
>TRBV7-2|NA|TRBJ1-1|NA
CASSLLPTENTEAFF
TGTGCCAGCAGCTTATTGCCAACGGAGAACACTGAAGCTTTCTTT
>TRBV2|NA|TRBJ2-7|TRBD1
CASSNQGAYEQYF
TGTGCCAGCAGTAACCAGGGGGCCTACGAGCAGTACTTC
>TRBV3-1|NA|TRBJ2-7|NA
CASSQLPSVSYEQYF
TGTGCCAGCAGCCAACTTCCTAGCGTCTCCTACGAGCAGTACTTC
>TRBV5-1|NA|TRBJ2-3|NA
CASTNGGPTDTQYF
TGCGCCAGCACCAACGGGGGGCCCACAGATACGCAGTATTTT
>TRBV29-1|NA|TRBJ2-2|NA
CSVAYGDIGELFF
TGCAGCGTCGCCTACGGGGATATCGGGGAGCTGTTTTTT
>TRBV29-1|NA|TRBJ2-3|TRBD2
CSVRAGGPPDTQYF
TGCAGCGTCCGAGCGGGAGGGCCCCCAGATACGCAGTATTTT
>TRBV29-1|NA|TRBJ2-1|TRBD2
CSVPPGRGSTYNEQFF
TGCAGCGTCCCACCTGGGCGCGGGAGCACCTACAATGAGCAGTTCTTC
>TRBV30|NA|TRBJ2-5|NA
CAWSSLGAWDQYF
TGTGCCTGGAGTTCCCTTGGGGCCTGGGACCAGTACTTC
>TRBV7-2|NA|TRBJ1-5|NA
CASSPATGADQPQHF
TGTGCCAGCAGCCCCGCTACGGGGGCAGATCAGCCCCAGCATTTT
>TRBV7-2|once|TRBJ1-2|NA
CASYRGGGSYGYTF
TGTGCCAGCTATAGGGGAGGGGGATCCTATGGCTACACCTTC
>TRBV5-1|few|TRBJ2-7|NA
CASSLRGRQSSYEQYF
TGCGCCAGCAGTCTTCGGGGAAGGCAGAGCTCCTACGAGCAGTACTTC
>TRBV7-2|NA|TRBJ1-2|TRBD1
CASSLRTGGGGYGYTF
TGTGCCAGCAGCTTACGGACAGGAGGGGGCGGCTATGGCTACACCTTC
>TRBV11-1|NA|TRBJ2-7|NA
CASSPRVDYEQYF
TGTGCCAGCAGCCCCCGCGTCGACTACGAGCAGTACTTC
>TRBV5-8|NA|TRBJ2-3|TRBD1
CASTPRDRSTDTQYF
TGTGCCAGCACCCCGAGGGACAGGAGCACAGATACGCAGTATTTT
>TRBV4-3|NA|TRBJ1-2|NA
CASSQVIPRAGQLNLYGYTF
TGCGCCAGCAGCCAAGTGATCCCCAGGGCAGGGCAACTCAACCTCTATGGCTACACCTTC
>TRBV15|NA|TRBJ2-7|NA
CATSRGRGSAYEQYF
TGTGCCACCAGCAGAGGTCGGGGTAGCGCCTACGAGCAGTACTTC
>TRBV7-9|NA|TRBJ1-2|NA
CASSLARGSYTF
TGTGCCAGCAGCTTAGCGAGGGGGAGCTACACCTTC
>TRBV7-8|once|TRBJ2-1|NA
CASSLERSFSYNEQFF
TGTGCCAGCAGCTTAGAGCGGTCCTTTTCCTACAATGAGCAGTTCTTC
>TRBV14|NA|TRBJ2-7|NA
CASSRGHRDPSYEQYF
TGTGCCAGCAGCCGTGGCCATCGGGACCCCTCCTACGAGCAGTACTTC
>TRBV29-1|NA|TRBJ1-1|NA
CSAQGHSDTEAFF
TGCAGCGCACAAGGACATTCGGACACTGAAGCTTTCTTT
>TRBV5-1|NA|TRBJ1-2|TRBD1
CASSLSGTGEGYTF
TGCGCCAGCAGCTTATCCGGGACAGGGGAAGGCTACACCTTC
>TRBV7-2|NA|TRBJ2-1|NA
CASSVGTEQFF
TGTGCCAGCAGCGTCGGGACTGAGCAGTTCTTC
>TRBV7-7|NA|TRBJ2-3|TRBD2
CASSPRPPLAGGGDTQYF
TGTGCCAGCAGCCCCCGACCCCCTCTAGCGGGAGGTGGTGATACGCAGTATTTT
>TRBV12-3/TRBV12-4|NA|TRBJ1-4|NA
CASSPPRGGEKLFF
TGTGCCAGCAGTCCTCCCAGGGGAGGTGAAAAACTGTTTTTT
>TRBV2|NA|TRBJ2-2|TRBD1
CASGQGDWAGELFF
TGTGCCAGCGGACAGGGGGATTGGGCCGGGGAGCTGTTTTTT
>TRBV19|NA|TRBJ2-2|TRBD1
CASSVWTGTNTGELFF
TGTGCCAGTAGTGTGTGGACAGGGACGAACACCGGGGAGCTGTTTTTT
>TRBV20-1|NA|TRBJ1-5|NA
CSAIRSKHQPQHF
TGCAGTGCTATAAGGAGTAAGCATCAGCCCCAGCATTTT